This T cell receptor (beta chain) is from a study of T-cell reconstitution after alpha-beta-depleted transplantation in children. Per the germline V gene, CDR1 is WNHNN and CDR2 is SYGVQD (reference sequence). CDR3 length equals 15 residues. Trimming removed 1 base from V and 6 bases from J; junction bases left unmatched: 5. Unique molecular identifiers were incorporated into the prepared TCRbeta library. TCRdb re-analysed the PCR reads in MiXCR, keeping a single row per CDR3 protein. The sample comprises 90,000 to 120,000 distinct CDR3 sequences, about 6.4% of which are singletons, and more than 20% rests with the top ten. At least ten counts were recorded for this clonotype. What it binds is unknown. General study points: Hyperexpanded clones declined; after one year, newly produced T cells mostly supplied diversity. Expanded graft clones, several hundred of them, were reportedly the source of alpha-beta T cells about two months after transplant.

Sequenced material: PBMCs, mostly from graft donor cells, taken 360 days after TCRalphabeta/CD19-depleted stem cell transplant. V and J are TRBV10-1 and TRBJ2-2, with 7 bases fitting TRBD1. The sequence was obtained from a male patient aged 2 to 10 who had a stem cell transplant for acute lymphoblastic leukemia, so the T cells may come from the graft donor. CDR3 bases: TGCGCCAGCAGTGAGTACGACAGGGACGCCGGGGAGCTGTTTTTT. Translating it yields CASSEYDRDAGELFF.